The 32 T cell receptor beta chains below were found in one sample sequenced in a study of blood T cell repertoires in COVID-19 (dated by TCRdb to about 2020). Libraries were constructed by the immunoSEQ multiplex PCR assay. Imported from immuneACCESS, the table was reduced by TCRdb to in-frame sequences with V and J called. These copies leave out some clones; in studies compared against another copy, an unresolved V gene accounts for under half, and the cause of the remainder is not known. This sample holds about 330,000 clones; over 70% were observed only once. The ten most abundant clones make up over 4.5% of the sample. The sequencing sample was made of PBMCs or T cells enriched from blood (not recorded which). The receptor set was obtained from a man younger than 40 who had recovered from COVID-19.

A few counts support this clone. The gene calls are TRBV3-1 (or the pseudogene TRBV3-2) and TRBJ2-7, with TRBD2 as a possible D gene (6 bases). The CDR3 sequence is 13 residues long. Looked up from germline, CDR1 is LGHDT and CDR2 is YNNKEL (reference sequence). The V and J ends lost 4 bases and 9 bases respectively, with 16 bases between them. CDR3 nucleotides: TGTGCCAGCAGCCCGTCACAGACCGGGGGGCAGTACTTC. Amino acid sequence: CASSPSQTGGQYF.

This clone was recorded only once. The chain recombines TRBV2 with TRBJ1-1; D is undetermined. Trimming took off 2 bases at V and 5 bases at J, with 15 bases between the two ends. This CDR3 region has 15 residues. Germline lookup yields CDR1 SNHLY and CDR2 FYNNEI. CDR3 in amino acids: CASSERQVETTEAFF. In nucleotides, the CDR3 is TGTGCCAGCAGTGAACGGCAGGTGGAAACAACTGAAGCTTTCTTT.

The rearrangement uses TRBV24-1 and TRBJ2-2, with D hard to call. This CDR3 is 14 amino acids long. Germline V gene lookup returns CDR1 KGHDR and CDR2 SFDVKD. Trimming left V 4 bases short and J 4 bases short, with 9 bases between. Written as DNA, the CDR3 is TGTGCCACCAGTGAATCAGGCAGCACCGGGGAGCTGTTTTTT. Protein product: CATSESGSTGELFF.

This clone came up a few times. The genes are TRBV28 and TRBJ1-5; D gene uncertain. This CDR3 region has 15 residues. The germline V and J ends were trimmed by 2 bases and 3 bases, with 11 bases remaining between them. Germline CDR1 reads MDHEN; CDR2 reads SYDVKM. The CDR3 sequence: CASSLLTVDNQPQHF. The DNA for the CDR3 is TGTGCCAGCAGTTTACTTACCGTAGACAATCAGCCCCAGCATTTT.

This clone was detected only once. V usage is TRBV7-9 and J usage is TRBJ1-1; tentatively, D is TRBD1 (6 bases). CDR3 length: 13 amino acids. CDR1 SEHNR and CDR2 FQNEAQ come from the germline V gene (reference sequence). The V end lost 6 bases, the J end lost 1 base, and 9 bases lay between the germline ends. The CDR3 sequence is CASSLTGNTEAFF. The CDR3 DNA sequence: TGTGCCAGCAGTTTGACAGGGAACACTGAAGCTTTCTTT.

This chain connects TRBV2 to TRBJ1-3; D is possibly TRBD1 (6 bases). Germline CDR1 reads SNHLY; CDR2 reads FYNNEI. V was cut by 4 bases and J by 0 bases, with 7 bases left in between. CDR3 length equals 14 residues. The CDR3 is CASSAGVSGNTIYF. The CDR3, as DNA: TGTGCCAGCAGTGCAGGGGTCTCTGGAAACACCATATATTTT.

V is TRBV7-8 and J is TRBJ1-2, with TRBD1 as a possible D gene (5 bases). Germline V gene data show CDR1 as SGHVS and CDR2 as FQNEAQ. V lost 4 bases and J 5 bases, leaving 14 bases between the germline ends. This CDR3 region has 14 residues. CDR3 in amino acids: CASSSKGQGYGYTF. CDR3 coding DNA: TGTGCCAGCAGCTCAAAGGGGCAGGGTTATGGCTACACCTTC.

This clone was seen only once. The V call is TRBV29-1, the J call TRBJ2-5; 7 positions agree with TRBD2. J gave up 5 bases and V 8 bases, and 11 bases lay outside the gene matches. The CDR3 loop spans 13 amino acids. Per germline, CDR1 SQVTM and CDR2 ANQGSEA. The CDR3 protein is CSSLGGAGETQYF. The CDR3 DNA reads TGCAGCTCCTTGGGAGGGGCTGGTGAGACCCAGTACTTC.

Remarks on this clone: At one boundary the junction diverges from the germline segment, which might be a read error. V gene TRBV5-1 combines with J gene TRBJ1-6; a possible D gene is TRBD1 (6 bases). Germline CDR1 is SGHRS and CDR2 is YFSETQ. This CDR3 has 16 amino acids. CDR3 sequence reads: CASRLGAGLYNSPLHF. The CDR3 bases are TGCGCCAGCAGGTTGGGGGCAGGCCTTTATAATTCACCCCTCCACTTT.

The rearrangement uses TRBV6-6 and TRBJ2-5, with 8 bases fitting TRBD1. The ends lost 2 bases at V and 5 bases at J; junction bases unmatched: 4. The CDR3 length is 14 residues. Germline V gene data show CDR1 as MNHNY and CDR2 as SVGAGI (reference sequence). CDR3 in amino acids: CASSYGQGGETQYF. The CDR3 DNA follows: TGTGCCAGCAGTTACGGACAGGGCGGCGAGACCCAGTACTTC.

This clone was recorded once. One end of the junction fails to match germline, which may point to a read error. DNA for the CDR3: TGTGCCAGCACTTTAATTAATGGGGGCTATCAGCCCCAGCATTTT. The encoded protein is CASTLINGGYQPQHF. The chain joins TRBV27 to TRBJ1-5, with D perhaps matching TRBD1 (6 bases). Germline lookup yields CDR1 MNHEY and CDR2 SMNVEV (reference sequence). This CDR3 is built from 15 residues.

The CDR3 DNA follows: TGCAGTGCTCCTCGAGGGACCCAGTACTTC. This encodes CSAPRGTQYF. The J gene is TRBJ2-5, the V gene TRBV20-1; D unresolved. Germline CDR1 is DFQATT and CDR2 is SNEGSKA (reference sequence). The length of the CDR3 is 10 residues. Trimming pared 5 bases from V and 7 bases from J, leaving 8 bases between.

A note on this clone: The sample has other DNA sequences that encode this CDR3 too. The J gene is TRBJ2-3, the V gene TRBV5-1; 8 nucleotides match TRBD2. The CDR3 is 15 residues long. Germline CDR1 SGHRS, CDR2 YFSETQ. J lost 4 bases, V lost 0 bases, and 4 bases had no gene match. CDR3 nucleotides: TGCGCCAGCAGCTTGGCGGGGGGGGCCGCAGATACGCAGTATTTT. Protein product: CASSLAGGAADTQYF.

This chain joins TRBV18 and TRBJ1-1; TRBD1 might be the D (6 bases). The CDR3 length is 14 residues. Trimming left V 2 bases short and J 5 bases short, with 12 bases between. The germline V gene has CDR1 KGHSH and CDR2 LQKENI. CDR3 sequence (DNA): TGTGCCAGCTCACCAACAGGGCAAGGGACTGAAGCTTTCTTT. Translating it yields CASSPTGQGTEAFF.

The chain recombines TRBV15 with TRBJ1-1; possibly TRBD1 for D (5 bases). The length of the CDR3 is 13 residues. Germline values: CDR1 LNHNV, CDR2 YYDKDF (reference sequence). V was clipped by 5 bases and J by 6 bases, with 13 bases between them. The CDR3 here is CATSRGGVPEAFF. DNA of the CDR3: TGTGCCACCAGCCGCGGGGGGGTCCCTGAAGCTTTCTTT.

This rearrangement joins TRBV5-5 to TRBJ2-5; TRBD2 aligns across 9 bases. The trim removed 4 bases at V and 5 bases at J, leaving 6 bases unmatched. The CDR3 runs 14 residues. Germline V lookup: CDR1 SGHKS, CDR2 YYEKEE (reference sequence). DNA of the CDR3: TGTGCCAGCAGCGGAGGGACTAGCAGGGAGACCCAGTACTTC. It codes for CASSGGTSRETQYF.

The chain uses TRBV29-1 and TRBJ1-2; weak D call: TRBD1 (6 bases). Germline CDR1 reads SQVTM; CDR2 reads ANQGSEA. This CDR3 is 13 amino acids long. Trimming stripped 1 base from V and 6 bases from J, with 12 bases between. CDR3 region: CSVEVWTANGYTF. The CDR3 DNA follows: TGCAGCGTTGAAGTTTGGACAGCGAATGGCTACACCTTC.

V usage is TRBV4-1 and J usage is TRBJ1-4; 7 bases are a match to TRBD1. The CDR3 is made up of 17 amino acids. Trimming cost V 4 bases and J 5 bases; bases outside gene matches: 13. Looked up from germline, CDR1 is MGHRA and CDR2 is YSYEKL. The CDR3 DNA is TGCGCCAGCAGCCCCTATTTCCGGACAGGTTCAAATGAAAAACTGTTTTTT. It codes for CASSPYFRTGSNEKLFF.

The rearrangement joins TRBV9 to TRBJ1-4, with TRBD1 as a possible D gene (5 bases). Trimming took 3 bases from V and 8 from J, leaving 8 bases between them. This CDR3 has 12 residues. CDR1 SGDLS and CDR2 YYNGEE come from the germline V gene. The DNA of the CDR3 is TGTGCCAGCAGCGCGGGGGGAGAAAAACTGTTTTTT. Amino acid sequence: CASSAGGEKLFF.

This rearrangement joins TRBV5-1 to TRBJ1-6; D might be TRBD1 (6 bases). The CDR3 consists of 21 residues. Germline V gene sequence: CDR1 SGHRS, CDR2 YFSETQ. V lost 4 bases and J lost 0, with 26 bases in between. The CDR3, as DNA: TGCGCCAGCAGCGAAAGTCTTGCTCGGACAGTCAAGAGCTCCTATAATTCACCCCTCCACTTT. It yields the protein CASSESLARTVKSSYNSPLHF.

The rearrangement joins TRBV5-4 to TRBJ2-7, with 10 bases fitting TRBD2. The CDR3 spans 15 residues. Germline CDR1 and CDR2: SGHNT and YYREEE (reference sequence). Trimming removed 4 bases from V and 4 bases from J; junction bases left unmatched: 8. CDR3 in amino acids: CASSQAGTSDYEQYF. CDR3 sequence (DNA): TGTGCCAGCAGCCAGGCTGGGACTAGCGATTACGAGCAGTACTTC.

The sample holds one count of this clone. The chain joins TRBV7-9 to TRBJ1-1, with D perhaps matching TRBD1 (5 bases). Trimming removed 3 bases from V and 8 bases from J, with 7 bases in between. From germline, CDR1 is SEHNR and CDR2 FQNEAQ (reference sequence). The CDR3 extends over 11 amino acids. The CDR3 loop is CASSFRQEAFF. As DNA, the CDR3 is TGTGCCAGCAGCTTCCGACAGGAAGCTTTCTTT.

V and J are TRBV18 and TRBJ1-5, with D tentatively TRBD1 (6 bases). V lost 6 bases and J lost 0, with 15 bases in between. Per the germline V gene, CDR1 is KGHSH and CDR2 is LQKENI. The CDR3 is 16 amino acids. The CDR3 coding sequence is TGTGCCAGCTCCCCTGGGGGGGGCCCTAGCAATCAGCCCCAGCATTTT. It specifies CASSPGGGPSNQPQHF. Combining the CDR3 with reference TRBV18 and TRBJ1-5 gives the whole variable domain NAGVMQNPRHLVRRRGQEARLRCSPMKGHSHVYWYRQLPEEGLKFMVYLQKENIIDESGMPKERFSAEFPKEGPSILRIQQVVRGDSAAYFCASSPGGGPSNQPQHFGDGTRLSIL.

The rearrangement links TRBV9 to TRBJ1-6; 8 nucleotides agree with TRBD1. V trimming: 4 bases; J trimming: 8 bases; junction bases outside the gene matches: 5. The CDR3 covers 14 residues. Germline loops: CDR1 SGDLS, CDR2 YYNGEE. In nucleotides, the CDR3 is TGTGCCAGCAGCCCCCAGGGGGCAGATTCACCCCTCCACTTT. Translating it yields CASSPQGADSPLHF.

The chain recombines TRBV7-9 with TRBJ2-7; D is unresolved. Trimming shortened V by 5 bases and J by 4 bases, and 9 bases separated the two germline ends. The CDR3 covers 12 residues. Looked up from germline, CDR1 is SEHNR and CDR2 is FQNEAQ (reference sequence). The CDR3 DNA reads as TGTGCCAGCAGCGCCGCCCAGTACGAGCAGTACTTC. The encoded protein is CASSAAQYEQYF.

The genes are TRBV27 and TRBJ1-6, with TRBD1 as a possible D gene (6 bases). The V and J ends lost 2 bases and 0 bases respectively, with 11 bases between them. From germline, CDR1 is MNHEY and CDR2 SMNVEV (reference sequence). The CDR3 has 17 amino acids. The CDR3 loop is CASSLRQGHSYNSPLHF. The CDR3 nucleotides read TGTGCCAGCAGTTTAAGGCAGGGACACTCCTATAATTCACCCCTCCACTTT.

The chain joins TRBV11-2 to TRBJ2-3; D gene ambiguous. V was cut by 3 bases and J by 6 bases, with 25 bases left in between. The germline gives CDR1 SGHAT, CDR2 FQNNGV. This CDR3 has 18 amino acids. As DNA, the CDR3 is TGTGCCAGCAGCTTCTTTCATGGAAATAAGCCGCGGTTGGATACGCAGTATTTT. It is translated as CASSFFHGNKPRLDTQYF.

This rearrangement joins TRBV7-6 to TRBJ2-7; 15 nucleotides agree with TRBD2. CDR1 and CDR2 from the germline V gene are SGHVS and FNYEAQ. V dropped 0 bases and J dropped 0; count of bases not matched to a gene: 9. This CDR3 spans 20 amino acids. The CDR3 bases are TGTGCCAGCAGCTTAGCGCCCGGGACTAGCGGGGGGACTAGCTCCTACGAGCAGTACTTC. Translating it yields CASSLAPGTSGGTSSYEQYF.

This clone was seen only a few times. The chain links TRBV3-1 (or the pseudogene TRBV3-2) to TRBJ2-7; no reliable D call. Per germline, CDR1 LGHDT and CDR2 YNNKEL (reference sequence). The CDR3 sequence is 12 residues long. Trimming pared 1 base from V and 2 bases from J, leaving 3 bases between. CDR3 nucleotide sequence: TGTGCCAGCAGCCAAGGGCCCTACGAGCAGTACTTC. Translated, it gives CASSQGPYEQYF.

The gene calls are TRBV28 and TRBJ1-1; D ambiguous. Trimming removed 7 bases from V and 2 bases from J, with 5 bases in between. The CDR3 loop spans 11 amino acids. Germline V gene data show CDR1 as MDHEN and CDR2 as SYDVKM. The CDR3 region is CASNFNTEAFF. The CDR3 DNA follows: TGTGCCAGCAACTTCAACACTGAAGCTTTCTTT.

V and J are TRBV3-1 (or the pseudogene TRBV3-2) and TRBJ2-7, with a tentative D call TRBD1 (6 bases). V shed 1 base and J shed 3 bases, with 16 bases lying between them. The CDR3 contains 16 residues. Germline V gene data show CDR1 as LGHDT and CDR2 as YNNKEL (reference sequence). The CDR3 is CASSQGFTGWFYEQYF. The CDR3 bases are TGTGCCAGCAGCCAAGGGTTTACAGGGTGGTTCTACGAGCAGTACTTC.

This rearrangement joins TRBV14 to TRBJ1-2; possible D gene TRBD1, 5 bases. Trimming pared 0 bases from V and 5 bases from J, leaving 16 bases between. The length of the CDR3 is 16 residues. Germline CDR1 SGHDN, CDR2 FVKESK. The CDR3 coding sequence is TGTGCCAGCAGCCAAGATCGGGGCGCAGGGAGGTATGGCTACACCTTC. Amino acids: CASSQDRGAGRYGYTF. Variable domain in full (rest from reference TRBV14 and TRBJ1-2): EAGVTQFPSHSVIEKGQTVTLRCDPISGHDNLYWYRRVMGKEIKFLLHFVKESKQDESGMPNNRFLAERTGGTYSTLKVQPAELEDSGVYFCASSQDRGAGRYGYTFGSGTRLTVV.